In this sample, the clone carrying this TCR beta chain turned up many times. Stated time point: newly diagnosed GD, antithyroid drugs for less than 3 months. PBMC RNA was the source of the TCR library. In building TCR beta libraries, iRepertoire HTBI primers were used together with Arm-PCR of CDR3 regions. TCRdb analysed the multiplex PCR reads with MiXCR anew, one entry per CDR3 protein. The sample records some 410,000 distinct CDR3 sequences, about a sixth being singletons. The data stem from a study of regulatory T cells in long-lasting Graves disease. The data also belong to a second study, concerning T cells in Graves' hyperthyroidism and ophthalmopathy. That source reports: Patients between 18 and 65 years old had hyperthyroidism, newly diagnosed and lasting under 2 months. In the first-round RT-PCR of the TCR CDR3, the HTBI primer set was used. Appearing also in blood were most of the thyroid clonotypes expanded above 0.001.

The material sequenced was peripheral blood mononuclear cells (PBMCs), taken at new diagnosis, from a patient treated with antithyroid drugs. The sequence was obtained from a woman between 25 and 40 years old with Graves disease.

The CDR3 here is CASSSPRQVRGTEAFF. CDR3 nucleotide sequence: TGTGCCAGCAGTTCCCCGAGGCAGGTGCGGGGCACTGAAGCTTTCTTT. The gene calls are TRBV6-2 or TRBV6-3 and TRBJ1-1; D ambiguous. Trimming pared 4 bases from V and 4 bases from J, leaving 19 bases between. Germline values: CDR1 MNHEY, CDR2 SVGEGT. There are 16 residues in the CDR3.